Each of the 23 T cell receptor beta chains below was sequenced from the same sample in a study of T cell responses to AZD1222 COVID-19 vaccine. Profiling relied on immunoSEQ multiplex PCR, and the TCRdb table lists in-frame clones only, not all of them. The sample holds more than 100,000 clones; approximately 86% are singletons and the top ten take approximately 2.4%. Sequences were derived from peripheral blood, sampled on day 0 of AZD1222 vaccination. Every receptor here comes from an adult in good health.

This chain connects TRBV6-4 to TRBJ2-1, with D perhaps matching TRBD1 (6 bases). Trimming shortened V by 6 bases and J by 5 bases, and 17 bases separated the two germline ends. The length of the CDR3 is 15 residues. Germline V gives CDR1 MRHNA, CDR2 SNTAGT. The CDR3 loop reads CASRTGTKFNNEQFF. The CDR3 DNA reads as TGTGCCAGCAGGACCGGGACAAAGTTTAACAATGAGCAGTTCTTC.

This clone has a handful of counts. V usage is TRBV6-2 or TRBV6-3 and J usage is TRBJ2-7, with 11 nucleotides matching TRBD2. The CDR3 spans 14 residues. J was trimmed by 1 base and V by 4 bases; bases with no gene match: 0. Germline V gene sequence: CDR1 MNHEY, CDR2 SVGEGT. Written as DNA, the CDR3 is TGTGCCAGCAGTTTAGCGGGAGGGTCCTACGAGCAGTACTTC. This translates into CASSLAGGSYEQYF.

DNA for the CDR3: TGTGCCAGCAGCCCTGAGACCCCAGATACGCAGTATTTT. Translating gives CASSPETPDTQYF. V and J are TRBV7-9 and TRBJ2-3; no firm D call. The CDR3 is made up of 13 amino acids. CDR1 and CDR2 from the germline V gene are SEHNR and FQNEAQ (reference sequence). Trimming shortened V by 5 bases and J by 4 bases, and 10 bases separated the two germline ends.

The chain uses TRBV7-9 and TRBJ2-1, with D possibly matching TRBD2 (5 bases). Trimming removed 2 bases at V and 4 bases at J, with 9 bases between. CDR1 SEHNR and CDR2 FQNEAQ come from the germline V gene (reference sequence). The CDR3 runs 14 residues. The CDR3 loop is CASSLSGTYNEQFF. CDR3 DNA sequence: TGTGCCAGCAGCTTAAGCGGAACTTACAATGAGCAGTTCTTC.

V is TRBV7-6 and J is TRBJ2-5, with D perhaps assigned TRBD1 or TRBD2 (6 bases each). The germline V and J ends were trimmed by 6 bases and 5 bases, with 13 bases remaining between them. Germline CDR1 reads SGHVS; CDR2 reads FNYEAQ. CDR3 length: 13 amino acids. DNA of the CDR3: TGTGCCAGCAGGACTATAGGGGGGGAGACCCAGTACTTC. Amino acid sequence: CASRTIGGETQYF.

The genes are TRBV19 and TRBJ2-2, with D perhaps TRBD1 (6 bases). With 7 bases removed from V and 0 bases from J, the gap between germline ends came to 15 bases. Germline lookup yields CDR1 LNHDA and CDR2 SQIVND (reference sequence). The CDR3 spans 16 residues. CDR3 protein: CASTLTGMTNTGELFF. The CDR3 DNA follows: TGTGCCAGTACCCTCACAGGGATGACGAACACCGGGGAGCTGTTTTTT.

The V and J genes are TRBV3-1 (or the pseudogene TRBV3-2) and TRBJ2-5; D remains unclear. From germline, CDR1 is LGHDT and CDR2 YNNKEL (reference sequence). The CDR3 runs 13 residues. Deletions cut 5 bases from V and 6 bases from J, with 13 bases between. CDR3 DNA: TGTGCCAGCAGCTCGTCCCTTGGGCAGACCCAGTACTTC. As protein: CASSSSLGQTQYF.

This clone turned up a few times. The genes are TRBV30 and TRBJ1-2, with D possibly being TRBD1 (6 bases). This CDR3 contains 15 residues. Germline V gives CDR1 GTSNPN, CDR2 SVGIG (reference sequence). Trimming took 2 bases from V and 4 from J, leaving 17 bases between them. CDR3 in amino acids: CAWSPNQQGFYGYTF. The CDR3 coding sequence is TGTGCCTGGAGTCCAAACCAACAGGGATTCTATGGCTACACCTTC.

CDR3 sequence reads: CASSLGTGEKLFF. CDR3 DNA: TGTGCCAGCAGTTTGGGGACTGGGGAAAAACTGTTTTTT. J is TRBJ1-4 and V is TRBV27; D perhaps matches TRBD1 (5 bases). The CDR3 contains 13 residues. The V end was cut by 3 bases, the J end by 8 bases, with 10 bases between. Germline CDR1 reads MNHEY; CDR2 reads SMNVEV (reference sequence). Complete variable domain (other parts from reference TRBV27 and TRBJ1-4): EAQVTQNPRYLITVTGKKLTVTCSQNMNHEYMSWYRQDPGLGLRQIYYSMNVEVTDKGDVPEGYKVSRKEKRNFPLILESPSPNQTSLYFCASSLGTGEKLFFGSGTQLSVL.

This clone has a handful of counts. The V gene is TRBV2, the J gene TRBJ1-5, with TRBD1 as a possible D gene (5 bases). Trimming took off 3 bases at V and 0 bases at J, with 9 bases between the two ends. Germline V lookup: CDR1 SNHLY, CDR2 FYNNEI. The CDR3 is 15 residues long. The CDR3 region is CASSEGGYSNQPQHF. The CDR3 DNA follows: TGTGCCAGCAGTGAGGGGGGTTATAGCAATCAGCCCCAGCATTTT.

This chain joins TRBV2 and TRBJ2-3; a weak D match, TRBD1 (6 bases). The CDR3 consists of 14 residues. Trimming took off 4 bases at V and 2 bases at J, with 10 bases between the two ends. Germline CDR1 reads SNHLY; CDR2 reads FYNNEI. In DNA, the CDR3 is TGTGCCAGCAGTGTGGACAGAGACACAGATACGCAGTATTTT. Its translation: CASSVDRDTDTQYF. Using reference TRBV2 and TRBJ2-3 for the parts outside the CDR3, the full variable domain is EPEVTQTPSHQVTQMGQEVILRCVPISNHLYFYWYRQILGQKVEFLVSFYNNEISEKSEIFDDQFSVERPDGSNFTLKIRSTKLEDSAMYFCASSVDRDTDTQYFGPGTRLTVL.

The genes are TRBV7-2 and TRBJ2-5, with D possibly being TRBD1 (6 bases). The V end lost 3 bases, the J end lost 7 bases, and 15 bases lay between the germline ends. The CDR3 sequence is 14 residues long. Germline V gene lookup returns CDR1 SGHTA and CDR2 FQGNSA. The CDR3 here is CASSFLAKGGTQYF. DNA of the CDR3: TGTGCCAGCAGCTTCCTCGCAAAAGGGGGGACCCAGTACTTC. The whole variable domain, remainder taken from reference TRBV7-2 and TRBJ2-5, is GAGVSQSPSNKVTEKGKDVELRCDPISGHTALYWYRQSLGQGLEFLIYFQGNSAPDKSGLPSDRFSAERTGGSVSTLTIQRTQQEDSAVYLCASSFLAKGGTQYFGPGTRLLVL.

The rearrangement uses TRBV28 and TRBJ2-1, with D possibly being TRBD2 (6 bases). V lost 5 bases to trimming and J lost 1 base, with 12 bases between them. Germline CDR1 reads MDHEN; CDR2 reads SYDVKM. This CDR3 has 15 residues. The CDR3 DNA follows: TGTGCCAGCAGTCCCGCTGGGAGGTCCTACAATGAGCAGTTCTTC. It translates to CASSPAGRSYNEQFF.

V is TRBV6-1 and J is TRBJ2-7, with D perhaps matching TRBD1 (5 bases). Germline CDR1 MNHNS, CDR2 SASEGT. The CDR3 runs 13 residues. V was shortened by 2 bases and J by 3 bases, with 8 bases between the two germline ends. CDR3 sequence: CASSEWGSYEQYF. The CDR3 coding sequence is TGTGCCAGCAGTGAATGGGGCAGCTACGAGCAGTACTTC.

The V call is TRBV10-3, the J call TRBJ2-2; 9 positions match TRBD2. The J segment lost 7 bases and the V segment lost 6 bases, leaving 6 bases of the junction unmatched. This CDR3 has 14 residues. Looked up from germline, CDR1 is ENHRY and CDR2 is SYGVKD. DNA for the CDR3: TGTGCCATCAGGCAACTAGCGGGTAACGGGGAGCTGTTTTTT. Protein: CAIRQLAGNGELFF.

This chain connects TRBV6-1 to TRBJ1-2; possible D gene TRBD1, 5 bases. Germline loops: CDR1 MNHNS, CDR2 SASEGT. The CDR3 consists of 11 residues. V was shortened by 9 bases and J by 1 base, with 6 bases between the two germline ends. The DNA of the CDR3 is TGTGCCAGTCAGGGTAACTATGGCTACACCTTC. The encoded protein is CASQGNYGYTF.

This clone was seen only once. This chain uses TRBV5-4 with TRBJ1-1; TRBD1 matches 7 bases. Germline trimming cut 0 bases from V and 4 bases from J; bases unmatched to any gene: 6. The germline V gene encodes CDR1 SGHNT and CDR2 YYREEE (reference sequence). This CDR3 is 15 amino acids long. In DNA, the CDR3 is TGTGCCAGCAGCTTGGCCGGCAGGGGGACCACTGAAGCTTTCTTT. Amino acids: CASSLAGRGTTEAFF.

The chain links TRBV5-1 to TRBJ1-6; 9 nucleotides align to TRBD1. The CDR3 is 15 residues long. With V trimmed by 4 bases and J by 7 bases, 6 bases remained unmatched. Germline CDR1 is SGHRS and CDR2 is YFSETQ. The CDR3 DNA reads as TGCGCCAGCAGCAACCAGGGACAGGGAAATTCACCCCTCCACTTT. Amino acid sequence: CASSNQGQGNSPLHF.

The chain is built from TRBV3-1 (or the pseudogene TRBV3-2) and TRBJ2-1, with D tentatively TRBD2 (5 bases). The CDR3 covers 14 residues. Trimming shortened V by 1 base and J by 11 bases, and 15 bases separated the two germline ends. Germline V lookup: CDR1 LGHDT, CDR2 YNNKEL (reference sequence). The DNA for the CDR3 is TGTGCCAGCAGCCAAGTGGAGGCGGGCAACAAGCAGTTCTTC. Residues: CASSQVEAGNKQFF.

The chain combines TRBV9 with TRBJ1-3, with TRBD1 matching over 9 bases. The CDR3 extends over 14 amino acids. The trim removed 3 bases at V and 2 bases at J, leaving 0 bases unmatched. Germline CDR1 is SGDLS and CDR2 is YYNGEE. CDR3 loop: CASSGDRAGNTIYF. In DNA, the CDR3 is TGTGCCAGCAGCGGGGACAGGGCTGGAAACACCATATATTTT. Full variable domain (remainder filled in from reference TRBV9 and TRBJ1-3): DSGVTQTPKHLITATGQRVTLRCSPRSGDLSVYWYQQSLDQGLQFLIQYYNGEERAKGNILERFSAQQFPDLHSELNLSSLELGDSALYFCASSGDRAGNTIYFGEGSWLTVV.

The V call is TRBV19, the J call TRBJ1-5; tentative D call: TRBD1 (5 bases). Germline V CDR1 and CDR2: LNHDA, SQIVND (reference sequence). Trimming shortened V by 4 bases and J by 0 bases, and 10 bases separated the two germline ends. This CDR3 is built from 15 residues. Here the CDR3 DNA reads TGTGCCAGTAGTACGGGACGGAATAGCAATCAGCCCCAGCATTTT. Residues: CASSTGRNSNQPQHF. The full variable domain, with the rest looked up from reference TRBV19 and TRBJ1-5, is DGGITQSPKYLFRKEGQNVTLSCEQNLNHDAMYWYRQDPGQGLRLIYYSQIVNDFQKGDIAEGYSVSREKKESFPLTVTSAQKNPTAFYLCASSTGRNSNQPQHFGDGTRLSIL.

The chain links TRBV29-1 to TRBJ1-1, with TRBD1 matching 9 bases. The ends lost 1 base at V and 5 bases at J; junction bases unmatched: 8. Germline lookup yields CDR1 SQVTM and CDR2 ANQGSEA. There are 15 residues in the CDR3. This CDR3 reads CSVEASGTGLTEAFF. DNA of the CDR3: TGCAGCGTTGAAGCGAGCGGGACAGGGTTGACTGAAGCTTTCTTT.

The CDR3 sequence is CASSEGPGHLTLYGYTF. CDR3 nucleotide sequence: TGTGCCAGCAGTGAAGGGCCGGGACACCTGACGCTCTATGGCTACACCTTC. The chain uses TRBV6-1 and TRBJ1-2; maybe TRBD1 (6 bases). CDR1 MNHNS and CDR2 SASEGT come from the germline V gene. The CDR3 loop spans 17 amino acids. The V end lost 1 base, the J end lost 4 bases, and 19 bases lay between the germline ends.